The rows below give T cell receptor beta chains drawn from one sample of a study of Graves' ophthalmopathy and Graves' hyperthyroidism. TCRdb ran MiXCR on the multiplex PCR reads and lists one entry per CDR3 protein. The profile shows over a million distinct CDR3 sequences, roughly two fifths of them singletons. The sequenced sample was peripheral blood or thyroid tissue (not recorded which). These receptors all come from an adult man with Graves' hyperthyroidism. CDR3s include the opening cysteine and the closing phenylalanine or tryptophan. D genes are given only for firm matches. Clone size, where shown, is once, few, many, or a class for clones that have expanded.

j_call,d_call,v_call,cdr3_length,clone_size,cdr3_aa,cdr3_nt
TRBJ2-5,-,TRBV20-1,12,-,CSASSSQETQYF,TGCAGTGCCAGCTCATCCCAAGAGACCCAGTACTTC
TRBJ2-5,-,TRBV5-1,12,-,CASSCRQETQYF,TGCGCCAGCAGCTGCCGACAAGAGACCCAGTACTTC
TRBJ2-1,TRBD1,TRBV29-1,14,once,CSVEGTGIYNEQFF,TGCAGCGTTGAAGGGACAGGGATCTACAATGAGCAGTTCTTC
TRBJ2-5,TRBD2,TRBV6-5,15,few,CASSPLGLAKETQYF,TGTGCCAGCAGTCCCTTGGGACTAGCAAAAGAGACCCAGTACTTC
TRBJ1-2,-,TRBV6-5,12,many,CASSEGDRPRTF,TGTGCCAGCAGTGAAGGGGACCGTCCGCGTACCTTC
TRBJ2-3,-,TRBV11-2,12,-,CASSLDPTSQYF,TGTGCCAGCAGCTTAGATCCTACTTCACAGTATTTT
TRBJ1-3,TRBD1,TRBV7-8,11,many,CASSMGRDSDF,TGTGCCAGCAGCATGGGCCGGGACAGCGATTTT
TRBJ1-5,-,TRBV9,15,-,CASSVYRLPNQPQHF,TGTGCCAGCAGCGTTTACAGGTTACCGAATCAGCCCCAGCATTTT
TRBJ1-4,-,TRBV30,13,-,CAWSVLVGEKLFF,TGTGCCTGGAGTGTATTGGTTGGTGAAAAACTGTTTTTT
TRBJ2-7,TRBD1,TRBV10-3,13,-,CATSPGQGDEQYF,TGTGCCACCAGCCCGGGACAGGGTGACGAGCAGTACTTC
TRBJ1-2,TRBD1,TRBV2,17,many,CASTKRGQGQGDYGYTF,TGTGCCAGCACCAAACGGGGACAGGGGCAGGGGGACTATGGCTACACCTTC
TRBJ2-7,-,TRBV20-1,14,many,CSARDVRFSYEQYF,TGCAGTGCTAGAGATGTACGGTTCTCCTACGAGCAGTACTTC
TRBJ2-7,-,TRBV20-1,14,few,CSAYLRDSTYEQYF,TGCAGTGCTTACCTCCGGGACTCTACCTACGAGCAGTACTTC
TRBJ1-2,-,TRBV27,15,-,CASSLGAASLYGYTF,TGTGCCAGCAGTTTGGGGGCAGCCTCTCTTTATGGCTACACCTTC
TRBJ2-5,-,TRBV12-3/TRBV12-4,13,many,CASSPPEKETQYF,TGTGCCAGCAGCCCCCCGGAGAAAGAGACCCAGTACTTC
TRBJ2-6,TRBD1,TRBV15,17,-,CATLAGQGALGANVLTF,TGTGCCACCCTGGCCGGACAGGGGGCGCTTGGGGCCAACGTCCTGACTTTC
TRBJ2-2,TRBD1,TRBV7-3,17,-,CASSLGRGTGPTGELFF,TGTGCCAGCAGCTTAGGGAGGGGGACAGGGCCTACCGGGGAGCTGTTTTTT
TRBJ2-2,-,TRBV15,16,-,CATSRDLVRANGELFF,TGTGCCACCAGCAGAGATCTTGTCAGAGCGAACGGGGAGCTGTTTTTT
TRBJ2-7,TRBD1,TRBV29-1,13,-,CSSSTGGHYEQYF,TGCAGCAGTTCTACAGGGGGTCACTACGAGCAGTACTTC
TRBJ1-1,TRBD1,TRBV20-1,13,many,CSADRGMDTEAFF,TGCAGTGCGGACAGGGGGATGGACACTGAAGCTTTCTTT
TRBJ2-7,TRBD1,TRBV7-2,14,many,CASSPGTGDYEQYF,TGTGCCAGCAGCCCAGGGACAGGTGACTACGAGCAGTACTTC
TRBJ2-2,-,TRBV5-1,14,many,CASSGTSNTGELFF,TGCGCCAGCAGCGGGACGTCGAACACCGGGGAGCTGTTTTTT
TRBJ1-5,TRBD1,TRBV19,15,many,CATGQGSTRSQPQHF,TGTGCCACCGGACAGGGGAGTACGCGGTCTCAGCCCCAGCATTTT
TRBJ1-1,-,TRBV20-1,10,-,CSARGPRAFF,TGCAGTGCTAGGGGACCTCGCGCTTTCTTT
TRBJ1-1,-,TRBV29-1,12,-,CSVRYMNTEAFF,TGCAGCGTTAGATATATGAACACTGAAGCTTTCTTT
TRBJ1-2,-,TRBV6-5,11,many,CASGQSYNYTF,TGTGCCAGTGGACAGTCCTATAACTACACCTTC
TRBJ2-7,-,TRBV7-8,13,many,CASSSWGTYEQYF,TGTGCCAGCAGCTCGTGGGGGACCTACGAGCAGTACTTC
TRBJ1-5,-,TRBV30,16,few,CAWSTQGMVSNQPQHF,TGTGCCTGGAGTACTCAGGGGATGGTGAGCAATCAGCCCCAGCATTTT
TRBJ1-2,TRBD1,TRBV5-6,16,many,CASSLRPGQGNYGYTF,TGTGCCAGCAGCTTACGGCCGGGACAGGGGAACTATGGCTACACCTTC
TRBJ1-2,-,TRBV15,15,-,CATSRDRPGDYGYTF,TGTGCCACCAGCAGAGATCGGCCAGGAGACTATGGCTACACCTTC
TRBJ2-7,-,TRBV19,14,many,CASSPGSASYEQYF,TGTGCCAGTAGTCCAGGGTCTGCTTCGTACGAGCAGTACTTC
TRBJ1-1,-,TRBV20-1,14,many,CSASWSTLNTEAFF,TGCAGTGCTAGTTGGTCCACTTTGAACACTGAAGCTTTCTTT
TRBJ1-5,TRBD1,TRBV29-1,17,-,CSWGNGQGWEDNQPQHF,TGCAGCTGGGGGAATGGACAGGGGTGGGAGGACAATCAGCCCCAGCATTTT
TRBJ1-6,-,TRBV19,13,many,CASTRGGSSPLHF,TGTGCCAGCACGAGGGGGGGAAGTTCACCCCTCCACTTT